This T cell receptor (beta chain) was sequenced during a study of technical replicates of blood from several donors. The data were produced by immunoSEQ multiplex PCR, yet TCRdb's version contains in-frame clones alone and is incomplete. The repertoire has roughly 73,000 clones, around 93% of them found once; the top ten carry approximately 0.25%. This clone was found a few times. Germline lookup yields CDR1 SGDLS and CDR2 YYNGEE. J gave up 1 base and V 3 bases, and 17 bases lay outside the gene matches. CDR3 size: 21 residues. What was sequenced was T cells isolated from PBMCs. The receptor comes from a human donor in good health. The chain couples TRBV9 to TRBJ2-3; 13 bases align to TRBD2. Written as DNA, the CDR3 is TGTGCCAGCAGCGAGCCCTCATCAACTAGCGGGAGGGCCTTAGGCACAGATACGCAGTATTTT. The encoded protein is CASSEPSSTSGRALGTDTQYF.